A selection of T cell receptor beta chains follows, all from one sample in a study of blood T cell repertoires in COVID-19. Assay: immunoSEQ multiplex PCR; the TCRdb copy retains only in-frame clones and omits some. In the table there are some 350,000 clones, about 87% of which are singletons. The sequenced sample was peripheral blood. Source of these receptors: a human donor in a cohort sampled during active COVID-19. CDR3s include the opening cysteine and the closing phenylalanine or tryptophan. Fields, in order: D gene, V gene, clone size, J gene, CDR3 DNA, CDR3 protein. The D gene is left open where the match is weak. The size field is filled for only some rows; it gives once, few, many or a size class.

D: TRBD2; V: TRBV6-1; size: NA; J: TRBJ2-1; DNA: TGTGCCAGCAGTGAGGGACTAAGGAGGAATGAGCAGTTCTTC; CDR3: CASSEGLRRNEQFF
D: NA; V: TRBV30; size: once; J: TRBJ1-1; DNA: TGTGCCTGGAGTGTACGGGGTTTCGGGACTGAAGCTTTCTTT; CDR3: CAWSVRGFGTEAFF
D: NA; V: TRBV18; size: NA; J: TRBJ1-2; DNA: TGTGCCAGCTCACCACCGACACCCGGCTATGGCTACACCTTC; CDR3: CASSPPTPGYGYTF
D: TRBD2; V: TRBV19; size: NA; J: TRBJ2-2; DNA: TGTGCCAGTAAGGGCGGGAGGGAGAGGGACACCGGGGAGCTGTTTTTT; CDR3: CASKGGRERDTGELFF
D: NA; V: TRBV30; size: NA; J: TRBJ1-1; DNA: TGTGCCTGGAGCCGTGAGCCTGAAGCTTTCTTT; CDR3: CAWSREPEAFF
D: NA; V: TRBV19; size: NA; J: TRBJ1-1; DNA: TGTGCCAGTAGTATAGGTTTGTTGGGGGCCCTGAACACTGAAGCTTTCTTT; CDR3: CASSIGLLGALNTEAFF
D: TRBD2; V: TRBV7-3; size: NA; J: TRBJ2-1; DNA: TGTGCCAGCAGCTCCGGACTAGCGGGAGCCCAGCAGTTCTTC; CDR3: CASSSGLAGAQQFF
D: TRBD2; V: TRBV13; size: NA; J: TRBJ2-1; DNA: TGTGCCAGCAAGGGAGTAGCGGGAGGGAGCTCCTACAATGAGCAGTTCTTC; CDR3: CASKGVAGGSSYNEQFF
D: TRBD1; V: TRBV25-1; size: NA; J: TRBJ1-4; DNA: TGTGCCAGCAGTGGGCCGTACGACAGGGGCATCGATGAAAAACTGTTTTTT; CDR3: CASSGPYDRGIDEKLFF
D: NA; V: TRBV2; size: NA; J: TRBJ2-5; DNA: TGTGCCAGCAGTTCGACCTGGACAGCGAAAGAGACCCAGTACTTC; CDR3: CASSSTWTAKETQYF
D: NA; V: TRBV3-1/TRBV3-2; size: NA; J: TRBJ2-2; DNA: TGTGCCAGCAGCCAAGTTCATGGGGGCCTGAACACCGGGGAGCTGTTTTTT; CDR3: CASSQVHGGLNTGELFF
D: NA; V: TRBV15; size: NA; J: TRBJ2-2; DNA: TGTGCCACCAGCAGAGTAGGGGTTTCGAACACCGGGGAGCTGTTTTTT; CDR3: CATSRVGVSNTGELFF
D: NA; V: TRBV6-6; size: NA; J: TRBJ1-5; DNA: TGTGCCAGCAGTCCCAACCCTTCCAGGGCGAACAATCAGCCCCAGCATTTT; CDR3: CASSPNPSRANNQPQHF
D: TRBD1; V: TRBV7-2; size: NA; J: TRBJ2-2; DNA: TGTGCCAGCAGCTTAGTTGAGGGGGCCCATCGAGCTGACGGGGAGCTGTTTTTT; CDR3: CASSLVEGAHRADGELFF
D: NA; V: TRBV5-1; size: few; J: TRBJ2-1; DNA: TGCGCCAGCAGCTTGGGGTCACCTCACAACGAGCAGTTCTTC; CDR3: CASSLGSPHNEQFF
D: TRBD1; V: TRBV29-1; size: NA; J: TRBJ1-1; DNA: TGCAGCGGGCGGACAGGGGGAGAAGGGCACACTGAAGCTTTCTTT; CDR3: CSGRTGGEGHTEAFF
D: NA; V: TRBV5-1; size: few; J: TRBJ1-1; DNA: TGCGCCAGCAGCTTGGAACCGGTTGTGCTCGATGAAGCTTTCTTT; CDR3: CASSLEPVVLDEAFF
D: TRBD2; V: TRBV4-1; size: NA; J: TRBJ2-7; DNA: TGCGCCAGCAGCCAAGGGGGAGGGACTAACTCCTACGAGCAGTACTTC; CDR3: CASSQGGGTNSYEQYF
D: TRBD1; V: TRBV10-3; size: NA; J: TRBJ2-2; DNA: TGTGCCATCAGCAAACAGGGGGCGGACACCGGGGAGCTGTTTTTT; CDR3: CAISKQGADTGELFF
D: NA; V: TRBV20-1; size: NA; J: TRBJ1-4; DNA: TGCAGTGCTGGTCGCGGGACAAAACTGTTTTTT; CDR3: CSAGRGTKLFF
D: NA; V: TRBV5-4; size: NA; J: TRBJ1-1; DNA: TGTGCCAGCAGAAGAGGGGGGGGTATGAACACTGAAGCTTTCTTT; CDR3: CASRRGGGMNTEAFF
D: TRBD2; V: TRBV7-3; size: NA; J: TRBJ2-3; DNA: TGTGCCAGCGGACTAGCGGGGGGGAGCACAGATACGCAGTATTTT; CDR3: CASGLAGGSTDTQYF
D: TRBD1; V: TRBV11-2; size: NA; J: TRBJ1-2; DNA: TGTGCCAGCAGCTTAGGGCGCGGGACAGGGGACCCTTACACCTTC; CDR3: CASSLGRGTGDPYTF
D: TRBD2; V: TRBV4-1; size: NA; J: TRBJ2-5; DNA: TGCGCCAGCAGCACCTCGGGACTACAAGAGACCCAGTACTTC; CDR3: CASSTSGLQETQYF
D: NA; V: TRBV5-1; size: NA; J: TRBJ2-7; DNA: TGCGCCAGCAGCTTTTCAGGATGGACCTACGAGCAGTACTTC; CDR3: CASSFSGWTYEQYF
D: NA; V: TRBV9; size: NA; J: TRBJ1-6; DNA: TGTGCCAGCAGCGTCGGGGGGGTGCTAAATTCACCCCTCCACTTT; CDR3: CASSVGGVLNSPLHF
D: NA; V: TRBV30; size: NA; J: TRBJ1-6; DNA: TGTGCCTTGGGGTGGAGCTCCTATAATTCACCCCTCCACTTT; CDR3: CALGWSSYNSPLHF
D: TRBD2; V: TRBV3-1/TRBV3-2; size: NA; J: TRBJ2-7; DNA: TGTGCCAGCAGCCCCCAGGTGGGGGGACTAACCTACGAGCAGTACTTC; CDR3: CASSPQVGGLTYEQYF
D: TRBD1; V: TRBV2; size: NA; J: TRBJ2-7; DNA: TGTGCCAGCAGTTATAGCACAGGGGCCTACGAGCAGTACTTC; CDR3: CASSYSTGAYEQYF
D: NA; V: TRBV5-6; size: NA; J: TRBJ1-1; DNA: TGTGCCAGCAGCTTTCGAGGGCCGAACACTGAAGCTTTCTTT; CDR3: CASSFRGPNTEAFF
D: NA; V: TRBV5-4; size: NA; J: TRBJ2-3; DNA: TGTGCCAGCAGCTTGGTATCGGCCGGGAGTAAAACAGATACGCAGTATTTT; CDR3: CASSLVSAGSKTDTQYF
D: NA; V: TRBV5-6; size: once; J: TRBJ1-2; DNA: TGTGCCAGCAGCTCGTTAGACATGAATGGCTACACCTTC; CDR3: CASSSLDMNGYTF
D: NA; V: TRBV6-6; size: NA; J: TRBJ2-1; DNA: TGTGCCAGCAGTTACCTACAGGACAATGAGCAGTTCTTC; CDR3: CASSYLQDNEQFF
D: NA; V: TRBV28; size: NA; J: TRBJ1-5; DNA: TGTGCCAGCAGTGCCTCGCCCAGCGAGCCCCAGCATTTT; CDR3: CASSASPSEPQHF
D: NA; V: TRBV6-5; size: NA; J: TRBJ1-2; DNA: TGTGCCAGCAGTTACTCGGCAGGAGGCCTCTATGGCTACACCTTC; CDR3: CASSYSAGGLYGYTF
D: TRBD2; V: TRBV3-1/TRBV3-2; size: NA; J: TRBJ2-3; DNA: TGTGCCAGCAGCCAAAAAGCGGGGGGGCCTAGCACAGATACGCAGTATTTT; CDR3: CASSQKAGGPSTDTQYF
D: TRBD2; V: TRBV6-1; size: NA; J: TRBJ2-1; DNA: TGTGCCAGCAACCCGGGACTAGCGGCCTACAATGAGCAGTTCTTC; CDR3: CASNPGLAAYNEQFF
D: NA; V: TRBV7-7; size: NA; J: TRBJ2-2; DNA: TGTGCCAGCAGAAACCGAGGGACCGGGGAGCTGTTTTTT; CDR3: CASRNRGTGELFF
D: TRBD2; V: TRBV9; size: NA; J: TRBJ2-1; DNA: TGTGCCAGCAGCCCACTGGGGACTACCTACAATGAGCAGTTCTTC; CDR3: CASSPLGTTYNEQFF
D: NA; V: TRBV18; size: NA; J: TRBJ1-2; DNA: TGTGCCAGCTCACCACAGGGGAACTATGGCTACACCTTC; CDR3: CASSPQGNYGYTF
D: NA; V: TRBV5-1; size: once; J: TRBJ1-2; DNA: TGCGCCAGCAGCCCGGGCGGACAGTTCTATGGCTACACCTTC; CDR3: CASSPGGQFYGYTF
D: TRBD1; V: TRBV3-1/TRBV3-2; size: few; J: TRBJ1-2; DNA: TGTGCCAGCAGCCATCGGACAGGGCACTATGGCTACACCTTC; CDR3: CASSHRTGHYGYTF
D: NA; V: TRBV6-5; size: NA; J: TRBJ2-1; DNA: TGTGCCAGCGAGGGCTCCTACAATGAGCAGTTCTTC; CDR3: CASEGSYNEQFF
D: TRBD2; V: TRBV7-3; size: few; J: TRBJ2-7; DNA: TGTGCCAGCAGCTTACAGCGGGGGCCGAACTACGAGCAGTACTTC; CDR3: CASSLQRGPNYEQYF
D: NA; V: TRBV28; size: NA; J: TRBJ2-7; DNA: TGTGCCACCGCGGGCGGGCCCTCCTACGAGCAGTACTTC; CDR3: CATAGGPSYEQYF
D: TRBD1; V: TRBV19; size: NA; J: TRBJ2-7; DNA: TGTGCCAGTAGTAAAGACAGGGACTACGAGCAGTACTTC; CDR3: CASSKDRDYEQYF
D: NA; V: TRBV30; size: NA; J: TRBJ1-4; DNA: TGTGCCGGAAGCGTTGGGACTAATGAAAAACTGTTTTTT; CDR3: CAGSVGTNEKLFF
D: NA; V: TRBV4-2; size: NA; J: TRBJ1-5; DNA: TGTGCCAGCAGCCAAGAACCCGGACAGAACAATCAGCCCCAGCATTTT; CDR3: CASSQEPGQNNQPQHF
D: NA; V: TRBV5-8; size: NA; J: TRBJ1-5; DNA: TGTGCCAGCAGCTTCTTCAATCAGCCCCAGCATTTT; CDR3: CASSFFNQPQHF
D: TRBD2; V: TRBV5-1; size: NA; J: TRBJ2-2; DNA: TGCGCCAGCAGCTTGGCCAGCGGGGGAAACACCGGGGAGCTGTTTTTT; CDR3: CASSLASGGNTGELFF
D: TRBD1; V: TRBV9; size: NA; J: TRBJ1-2; DNA: TGTGCCAGCAGCGTCGATGGGACAGACTATGGCTACACCTTC; CDR3: CASSVDGTDYGYTF
D: TRBD1; V: TRBV19; size: few; J: TRBJ1-5; DNA: TGTGCCAGTAGTAATACAGGGGATCAGCCCCAGCATTTT; CDR3: CASSNTGDQPQHF
D: TRBD1; V: TRBV6-5; size: NA; J: TRBJ2-1; DNA: TGTGCCAGCGAGCGGGGACAGGGGCGTTACAATGAGCAGTTCTTC; CDR3: CASERGQGRYNEQFF
D: TRBD1; V: TRBV5-5; size: NA; J: TRBJ1-2; DNA: TGTGCCAGCAGCTCCCAAAGATGGACAGGGGGCGCCAGCTATGGCTACACCTTC; CDR3: CASSSQRWTGGASYGYTF
D: NA; V: TRBV5-6; size: NA; J: TRBJ2-7; DNA: TGTGCCAGCAGCTTGGATCCTGCGGGTAGGGAGCAGTACTTC; CDR3: CASSLDPAGREQYF